A selection of T cell receptor beta chains follows, all from one sample in a study of T cell responses to AZD1222 COVID-19 vaccine. Clones were sequenced by immunoSEQ multiplex PCR, and TCRdb holds only the in-frame ones, with some missing. The repertoire includes about 150,000 clones, just over 90% of them detected once, and approximately 2% sits in the top ten. The starting material was peripheral blood, obtained on day 0 of AZD1222 vaccination. The source of these receptors is an adult in good health. Each CDR3 is given with its conserved first and last residue. The order of the fields is J gene, CDR3 length, clone size, D gene, V gene, CDR3 DNA, CDR3 protein. A D gene is named only where the DNA matches it firmly. For some rows the clone size is stated as once, few or many, or as a class when expanded; others skip it.

j_gene: TRBJ1-4; len: 13; abundance: NA; d_gene: TRBD1; v_gene: TRBV27; CDR3nt: TGTGCCAGCAGCGTTACAGGGGCGGGAGGACTGTTTTTT; CDR3aa: CASSVTGAGGLFF
j_gene: TRBJ1-1; len: 13; abundance: NA; d_gene: NA; v_gene: TRBV10-3; CDR3nt: TGTGCCACTGCTTTACAGGAGAACACTGAAGCTTTCTTT; CDR3aa: CATALQENTEAFF
j_gene: TRBJ2-5; len: 14; abundance: NA; d_gene: NA; v_gene: TRBV6-4; CDR3nt: TGTGCCAGCAGTGACTTCGACGGAGCGGGGACCCAGTACTTC; CDR3aa: CASSDFDGAGTQYF
j_gene: TRBJ2-5; len: 15; abundance: NA; d_gene: TRBD1; v_gene: TRBV4-3; CDR3nt: TGCGCCAGCAGCCAAGGGGACAGAGAAGAAGAGACCCAGTACTTC; CDR3aa: CASSQGDREEETQYF
j_gene: TRBJ2-7; len: 14; abundance: NA; d_gene: TRBD2; v_gene: TRBV19; CDR3nt: TGTGCCAGTAGTATAGAACGGGGGGACTACGAGCAGTACTTC; CDR3aa: CASSIERGDYEQYF
j_gene: TRBJ2-3; len: 15; abundance: NA; d_gene: TRBD2; v_gene: TRBV11-2; CDR3nt: TGTGCCAGCAGCTTAGGGAGCGGGGGGTCCAATACGCAGTATTTT; CDR3aa: CASSLGSGGSNTQYF
j_gene: TRBJ1-1; len: 19; abundance: once; d_gene: NA; v_gene: TRBV10-3; CDR3nt: TGTGCCATCAGTGAGTCCCCGTCGGGGGTTGGTAGCGTGAACACTGAAGCTTTCTTT; CDR3aa: CAISESPSGVGSVNTEAFF
j_gene: TRBJ2-7; len: 14; abundance: NA; d_gene: TRBD1; v_gene: TRBV5-8; CDR3nt: TGTGCCAGCAGCTGGGGAAGGGACAGGGGAGAGCAGTACTTC; CDR3aa: CASSWGRDRGEQYF
j_gene: TRBJ1-1; len: 13; abundance: NA; d_gene: TRBD1; v_gene: TRBV5-1; CDR3nt: TGCGCCAGCAGCTGGACAGGATCCACTGAAGCTTTCTTT; CDR3aa: CASSWTGSTEAFF
j_gene: TRBJ2-7; len: 15; abundance: NA; d_gene: NA; v_gene: TRBV4-3; CDR3nt: TGCGCCAGCAGCCAAGGTCTAGGGAGTCCCTACGAGCAGTACTTC; CDR3aa: CASSQGLGSPYEQYF
j_gene: TRBJ1-1; len: 14; abundance: NA; d_gene: NA; v_gene: TRBV10-3; CDR3nt: TGTGCCATCAGTTCCCGGCAGGACAACACTGAAGCTTTCTTT; CDR3aa: CAISSRQDNTEAFF
j_gene: TRBJ1-5; len: 17; abundance: NA; d_gene: TRBD1; v_gene: TRBV27; CDR3nt: TGTGCCAGCAGTTCCGGGACAGGGGGCTCATACAATCAGCCCCAGCATTTT; CDR3aa: CASSSGTGGSYNQPQHF
j_gene: TRBJ1-1; len: 14; abundance: NA; d_gene: TRBD1; v_gene: TRBV19; CDR3nt: TGTGCCAGTAGCAAGAAGGGACAGGGCACTGAAGCTTTCTTT; CDR3aa: CASSKKGQGTEAFF
j_gene: TRBJ1-4; len: 15; abundance: NA; d_gene: TRBD1; v_gene: TRBV5-4; CDR3nt: TGTGCCAGCAGCTTTCCGGGACAGAGTAATGAAAAACTGTTTTTT; CDR3aa: CASSFPGQSNEKLFF
j_gene: TRBJ2-3; len: 11; abundance: NA; d_gene: NA; v_gene: TRBV11-2; CDR3nt: TGTGCCAGCAGCTTAAAAGATACGCAGTATTTT; CDR3aa: CASSLKDTQYF
j_gene: TRBJ2-3; len: 11; abundance: once; d_gene: NA; v_gene: TRBV3-1/TRBV3-2; CDR3nt: TGTGCCAGCAGCCAAATGGATACGCAGTATTTT; CDR3aa: CASSQMDTQYF
j_gene: TRBJ1-2; len: 13; abundance: NA; d_gene: NA; v_gene: TRBV4-3; CDR3nt: TGCGCCAGCAGAGATACGGGGAGCTATGGCTACACCTTC; CDR3aa: CASRDTGSYGYTF
j_gene: TRBJ1-5; len: 12; abundance: NA; d_gene: NA; v_gene: TRBV2; CDR3nt: TGTGCCAGCAGTGACCAGGATCAGCCCCAGCATTTT; CDR3aa: CASSDQDQPQHF
j_gene: TRBJ1-4; len: 14; abundance: NA; d_gene: NA; v_gene: TRBV7-2; CDR3nt: TGTGCCAGCAGCTTACTTCCCGTAGGCGAAAAACTGTTTTTT; CDR3aa: CASSLLPVGEKLFF
j_gene: TRBJ2-7; len: 17; abundance: NA; d_gene: TRBD1; v_gene: TRBV5-4; CDR3nt: TGTGCCAGCAGCCTCCCGGGGACAGGTCCAAACGCCTACGAGCAGTACTTC; CDR3aa: CASSLPGTGPNAYEQYF
j_gene: TRBJ1-2; len: 16; abundance: few; d_gene: NA; v_gene: TRBV4-1; CDR3nt: TGCGCCAGCAGCCAAGGAAGGGGGATCCAGCTCTATGGCTACACCTTC; CDR3aa: CASSQGRGIQLYGYTF
j_gene: TRBJ1-1; len: 13; abundance: NA; d_gene: NA; v_gene: TRBV12-3/TRBV12-4; CDR3nt: TGTGCCAGCAGTTTCAGGACTAACACTGAAGCTTTCTTT; CDR3aa: CASSFRTNTEAFF
j_gene: TRBJ2-3; len: 14; abundance: NA; d_gene: NA; v_gene: TRBV6-1; CDR3nt: TGTGCCAGCAGTGTCCTAGCTAGCACAGATACGCAGTATTTT; CDR3aa: CASSVLASTDTQYF
j_gene: TRBJ2-1; len: 16; abundance: NA; d_gene: NA; v_gene: TRBV18; CDR3nt: TGTGCCAGCTCACAGAGGACTGCTCCGTCCTACAATGAGCAGTTCTTC; CDR3aa: CASSQRTAPSYNEQFF
j_gene: TRBJ1-1; len: 13; abundance: NA; d_gene: NA; v_gene: TRBV4-1; CDR3nt: TGCGCCAGCAGCCATTTTTTGGGCACTGAAGCTTTCTTT; CDR3aa: CASSHFLGTEAFF
j_gene: TRBJ2-3; len: 14; abundance: NA; d_gene: NA; v_gene: TRBV7-2; CDR3nt: TGTGCCAGCAGCCGCCGACTCTTTACAGATACGCAGTATTTT; CDR3aa: CASSRRLFTDTQYF
j_gene: TRBJ1-5; len: 13; abundance: NA; d_gene: TRBD1; v_gene: TRBV6-5; CDR3nt: TGTGCCAGCAGACAAGACAGGGATCAGCCCCAGCATTTT; CDR3aa: CASRQDRDQPQHF
j_gene: TRBJ1-5; len: 14; abundance: NA; d_gene: NA; v_gene: TRBV2; CDR3nt: TGTGCCAGCAGTGAATTTCAGGGGTGGCAGCCCCAGCATTTT; CDR3aa: CASSEFQGWQPQHF
j_gene: TRBJ2-7; len: 13; abundance: NA; d_gene: NA; v_gene: TRBV6-5; CDR3nt: TGTGCCAGCAGGGCAGGGAGTGGCTACGAGCAGTACTTC; CDR3aa: CASRAGSGYEQYF
j_gene: TRBJ1-5; len: 14; abundance: NA; d_gene: NA; v_gene: TRBV5-8; CDR3nt: TGTGCCAGCAGCTTTCTCGGGAGCAATCAGCCCCAGCATTTT; CDR3aa: CASSFLGSNQPQHF
j_gene: TRBJ1-5; len: 13; abundance: NA; d_gene: NA; v_gene: TRBV19; CDR3nt: TGTGCCACCGCAGAGTATAGCAATCAGCCCCAGCATTTT; CDR3aa: CATAEYSNQPQHF
j_gene: TRBJ2-6; len: 20; abundance: NA; d_gene: TRBD1; v_gene: TRBV23-1; CDR3nt: TGCGCCAGCAGTCCGGTCGATATGGGACAGGGGTCGAAAGGGGCCAACGTCCTGACTTTC; CDR3aa: CASSPVDMGQGSKGANVLTF
j_gene: TRBJ2-2; len: 14; abundance: once; d_gene: NA; v_gene: TRBV19; CDR3nt: TGTGCCACCGCGGGACAGCAGAACACCGGGGAGCTGTTTTTT; CDR3aa: CATAGQQNTGELFF
j_gene: TRBJ1-6; len: 16; abundance: NA; d_gene: NA; v_gene: TRBV27; CDR3nt: TGTGCCAGCAGTCCCGGGGCAAGGGGAGGTAATTCACCCCTCCACTTT; CDR3aa: CASSPGARGGNSPLHF
j_gene: TRBJ2-1; len: 14; abundance: NA; d_gene: TRBD1; v_gene: TRBV5-1; CDR3nt: TGCGCCAGCAGCTTGGCGTTTGGACAGGCATCGATTTTCTTC; CDR3aa: CASSLAFGQASIFF
j_gene: TRBJ1-2; len: 16; abundance: NA; d_gene: NA; v_gene: TRBV7-9; CDR3nt: TGTGCCAGCAGCTCCGACCACGAATCTGTGGTGACGGGCTACACCTTC; CDR3aa: CASSSDHESVVTGYTF
j_gene: TRBJ2-7; len: 13; abundance: NA; d_gene: NA; v_gene: TRBV11-2; CDR3nt: TGTGCCAGCAGCTTAGAAGGGGACTACGAGCAGTACTTC; CDR3aa: CASSLEGDYEQYF
j_gene: TRBJ1-4; len: 15; abundance: NA; d_gene: TRBD1; v_gene: TRBV11-2; CDR3nt: TGTGCCAGCAGCAGGGACAGGGGGTATAATGAAAAACTGTTTTTT; CDR3aa: CASSRDRGYNEKLFF
j_gene: TRBJ1-1; len: 13; abundance: NA; d_gene: NA; v_gene: TRBV30; CDR3nt: TGTGCCTGGATGACGACCTCGGCCCCTGAAGCTTTCTTT; CDR3aa: CAWMTTSAPEAFF
j_gene: TRBJ1-2; len: 11; abundance: NA; d_gene: NA; v_gene: TRBV6-5; CDR3nt: TGTGCCAGCAGTTACGGATCCGGATACACCTTC; CDR3aa: CASSYGSGYTF
j_gene: TRBJ1-3; len: 16; abundance: NA; d_gene: NA; v_gene: TRBV18; CDR3nt: TGTGCCAGCTCACCACGGGTCCCCTCCTCTGGAAACACCATATATTTT; CDR3aa: CASSPRVPSSGNTIYF
j_gene: TRBJ1-1; len: 14; abundance: NA; d_gene: NA; v_gene: TRBV15; CDR3nt: TGTGCCACCAGCAGAGATCTCTTTGGAACTGAAGCTTTCTTT; CDR3aa: CATSRDLFGTEAFF
j_gene: TRBJ2-3; len: 13; abundance: once; d_gene: NA; v_gene: TRBV2; CDR3nt: TGTGCCAGCAGTGACATTAGCACAGATACGCAGTATTTT; CDR3aa: CASSDISTDTQYF
j_gene: TRBJ1-5; len: 13; abundance: NA; d_gene: NA; v_gene: TRBV27; CDR3nt: TGTGCCAGCAGTTTGATGCGTGGCCAGCCCCAGCATTTT; CDR3aa: CASSLMRGQPQHF
j_gene: TRBJ2-2; len: 15; abundance: once; d_gene: NA; v_gene: TRBV9; CDR3nt: TGTGCCAGCAGCCCACAGGTATCGGTGGGCGGGGAGCTGTTTTTT; CDR3aa: CASSPQVSVGGELFF
j_gene: TRBJ2-7; len: 16; abundance: NA; d_gene: NA; v_gene: TRBV27; CDR3nt: TGTGCCAGCAGTTTAGCCACTAGCTTTGGGGTCCGGGAGCAGTACTTC; CDR3aa: CASSLATSFGVREQYF
j_gene: TRBJ1-1; len: 13; abundance: NA; d_gene: NA; v_gene: TRBV4-1; CDR3nt: TGCGCCAGCACCGAGTTGGGGAACACTGAAGCTTTCTTT; CDR3aa: CASTELGNTEAFF
j_gene: TRBJ2-5; len: 13; abundance: NA; d_gene: TRBD2; v_gene: TRBV28; CDR3nt: TGTGCCAGCAGTCGGACTAGCGGGGAGACCCAGTACTTC; CDR3aa: CASSRTSGETQYF
j_gene: TRBJ2-7; len: 15; abundance: NA; d_gene: TRBD2; v_gene: TRBV19; CDR3nt: TGTGCCAGTAGTATCGGTGCGGGGGGGTCCTACGAGCAGTACTTC; CDR3aa: CASSIGAGGSYEQYF
j_gene: TRBJ2-5; len: 13; abundance: NA; d_gene: TRBD1; v_gene: TRBV7-3; CDR3nt: TGTGCCAGCAGCTCGACAGGGAGAGAGACCCAGTACTTC; CDR3aa: CASSSTGRETQYF